This TCR beta chain was captured by sequencing in a study of T cell responses to AZD1222 COVID-19 vaccine. Study conclusions and caveats: Baseline seropositivity occurred in only six AZD1222 recipients. Spike-specific TCR repertoires showed rising breadth and depth after two AZD1222 doses.

About this clone itself: Antigen unknown.

The CDR3 loop spans 13 amino acids. V shed 6 bases and J shed 0 bases, with 5 bases lying between them. The germline V gene has CDR1 MNHEY and CDR2 SMNVEV (reference sequence). Profiled with immunoSEQ multiplex PCR; TCRdb holds only in-frame clones, not every one. The table shows more than 120,000 clones, with roughly 90% occurring only once. The receptor was isolated from an adult who received the AZD1222 COVID-19 vaccine. J is TRBJ1-4 and V is TRBV27; D remains ambiguous. The specimen was peripheral blood, collected 28 days after the second AZD1222 dose. CDR3 DNA: TGTGCCAGCAGCCGGGCAACTAATGAAAAACTGTTTTTT. Translated, it gives CASSRATNEKLFF.